The T cell receptor beta chain under discussion was sequenced for a study of CD8+ T cells in alopecia areata. Study-level background: Twice a day, 5 to 10 mg of oral tofacitinib was administered to treated patients. The protocol delivered tofacitinib for 6 to 18 months, then withdrew it for 6 months. Points from the study as a whole: Scalp samples also yield sequences of resident alphabeta T cells from normal skin. Lesional tissue from the scalp (especially in alopecia totalis/universalis) showed higher clonality than normal scalp.

In alopecia areata patients, both lesional scalp punch biopsies and peripheral blood were collected. RNA extraction and reverse transcription yielded cDNA as sequencing template. TCRdb keeps only in-frame clones here, not all; method: immunoSEQ multiplex PCR. There are some 12,000 clones in the sample; 60% occur only once, and under 25% lies in the top ten. V dropped 1 base and J dropped 8 bases, with 12 bases sitting between them. Germline V gene sequence: CDR1 SEHNR, CDR2 FQNEAQ (reference sequence). This CDR3 region has 14 residues. Notes on this clone: Its specificity is not known.

Specimen: skin. V is TRBV7-9 and J is TRBJ2-1, with D maybe TRBD2 (5 bases). The receptor was derived from a human donor with alopecia areata. The CDR3 sequence is CASSLGPRRDEQFF. The DNA of the CDR3 is TGTGCCAGCAGCTTAGGACCAAGGCGGGATGAGCAGTTCTTC.